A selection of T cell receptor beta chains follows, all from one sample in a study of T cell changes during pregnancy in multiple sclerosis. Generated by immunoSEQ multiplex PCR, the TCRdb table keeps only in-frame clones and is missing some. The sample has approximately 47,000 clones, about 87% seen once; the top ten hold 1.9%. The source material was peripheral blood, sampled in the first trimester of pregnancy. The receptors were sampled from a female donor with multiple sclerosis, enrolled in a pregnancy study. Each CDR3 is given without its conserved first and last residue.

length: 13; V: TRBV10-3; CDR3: AAQGGMIYNSPLH
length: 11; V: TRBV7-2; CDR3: ASSAGRRETQY
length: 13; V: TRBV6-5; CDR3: ASSLRGISTDTQY
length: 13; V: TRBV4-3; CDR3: ASSQDFKGALEAF
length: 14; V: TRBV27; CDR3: ASSLLGPQGVETQY
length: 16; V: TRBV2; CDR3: ASSGFFAGGGRREEQY
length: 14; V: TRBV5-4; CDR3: ASSPIRGLMNTEAF
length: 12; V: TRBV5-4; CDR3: ASSPPGENTEAF
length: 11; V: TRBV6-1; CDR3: ASSVDREETQY
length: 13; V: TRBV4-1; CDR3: ASSQVGLANNEQF
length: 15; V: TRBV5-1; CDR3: ASSLSQGADQNTEAF
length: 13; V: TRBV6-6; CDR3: ASQRAGDRAADCR
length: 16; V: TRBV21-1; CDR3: ASSIRGQAGTLSYEQY
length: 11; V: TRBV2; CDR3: ASNRDRDNEQF
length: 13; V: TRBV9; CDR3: ASSVFAQGYETQY
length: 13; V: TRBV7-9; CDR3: ASSLIRDINYGYT
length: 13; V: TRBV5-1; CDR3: ASSLGVSFADTQY
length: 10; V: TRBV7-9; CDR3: ASSSPGYGYT
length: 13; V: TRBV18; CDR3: ASSPNRGLNEKLF
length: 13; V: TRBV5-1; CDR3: ASSYFESTGEGAF
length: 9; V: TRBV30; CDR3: ASGTGAGYT
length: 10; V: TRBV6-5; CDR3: ASSTLYDTQY
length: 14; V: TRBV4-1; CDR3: ASSPRAGGAGNEQF